In its sample, the clone carrying this T cell receptor beta chain was seen a few times. Germline CDR1 is SGHNT and CDR2 is YYREEE (reference sequence). This CDR3 comprises 15 residues. Trimming took 1 base from V and 7 from J; bases not matched to a gene: 8. The source of the sample is a study of Graves' ophthalmopathy and Graves' hyperthyroidism. Whole-study context: Being free of ophthalmopathy for 18 months of follow-up defined stable hyperthyroidism.

RNA transcripts were the template, and TCR beta CDR3 regions were amplified from them. Investigators did first-round RT-PCR with HTBI primers, then second-round multiplex PCR. TCRdb independently ran MiXCR on the multiplex PCR reads; one entry per CDR3 protein. Of over a million distinct CDR3 sequences listed, about 35% are singletons. As diagnostic evidence, clinical symptoms, serum thyroxine, TRAb, thyroid ultrasound and orbital computed tomography were relied upon. V is TRBV5-4 and J is TRBJ2-7, with 10 bases fitting TRBD2. The sequenced material came from peripheral blood or thyroid tissue (not recorded which). The sequence derives from an adult man with Graves' hyperthyroidism. CDR3 sequence: CASSLSLAGVVEQYF. DNA for the CDR3: TGTGCCAGCAGCTTGTCGCTAGCGGGAGTGGTTGAGCAGTACTTC.